The 24 T cell receptor beta chains given below trace back to one sample, sequenced in a study of pediatric ulcerative colitis. Generated by immunoSEQ multiplex PCR, the TCRdb table keeps only in-frame clones and is missing some. There are tens of thousands of clones in the sample; about 89% occur only once, and around 1.5% lies in the top ten. The sequencing sample was made of blood. These receptor sequences come from a boy aged 5-17 years who was a control in a study of pediatric ulcerative colitis.

The J gene is TRBJ2-6, the V gene TRBV25-1; D is unclear. Looked up from germline, CDR1 is MGHDK and CDR2 is SYGVNS. Trimming removed 1 base from V and 8 bases from J, with 9 bases in between. This CDR3 is built from 14 residues. The CDR3 DNA reads as TGTGCCAGCAGTGAATCTGTCAGTACCAACGTCCTGACTTTC. Protein sequence: CASSESVSTNVLTF. Using reference TRBV25-1 and TRBJ2-6 for the parts outside the CDR3, the full variable domain is EADIYQTPRYLVIGTGKKITLECSQTMGHDKMYWYQQDPGMELHLIHYSYGVNSTEKGDLSSESTVSRIRTEHFPLTLESARPSHTSQYLCASSESVSTNVLTFGAGSRLTVL.

The chain uses TRBV14 and TRBJ2-7, with D tentatively TRBD1 (5 bases). V was cut by 1 base and J by 3 bases, with 25 bases left in between. The CDR3 runs to 19 residues. Germline V lookup: CDR1 SGHDN, CDR2 FVKESK. CDR3 coding DNA: TGTGCCAGCAGCCAAGTTTTCGCTTCCTCCCCCGACAGAATCTACGAGCAGTACTTC. Its translation: CASSQVFASSPDRIYEQYF. The complete variable domain, with remaining parts taken from reference TRBV14 and TRBJ2-7, reads EAGVTQFPSHSVIEKGQTVTLRCDPISGHDNLYWYRRVMGKEIKFLLHFVKESKQDESGMPNNRFLAERTGGTYSTLKVQPAELEDSGVYFCASSQVFASSPDRIYEQYFGPGTRLTVT.

The chain is built from TRBV7-6 and TRBJ2-1; a weak D match, TRBD2 (5 bases). CDR1 and CDR2 from the germline V gene are SGHVS and FNYEAQ. The CDR3 loop spans 11 amino acids. V lost 3 bases and J lost 12, with 9 bases in between. The DNA of the CDR3 is TGTGCCAGCAGCTTTGGGCGGGTGCAGTTCTTC. This gives the protein CASSFGRVQFF.

This CDR3 is CASSATGVAYEQYF. In DNA, the CDR3 is TGTGCCAGCAGCGCAACAGGGGTTGCCTACGAGCAGTACTTC. The rearrangement links TRBV9 to TRBJ2-7; 7 bases are a match to TRBD1. CDR1 is SGDLS and CDR2 is YYNGEE in the germline V gene. This CDR3 region has 14 residues. Trimming took 3 bases from V and 2 from J; bases not matched to a gene: 5.

The rearrangement joins TRBV4-1 to TRBJ2-7; D is perhaps TRBD2 (5 bases). Deletions cut 1 base from V and 0 bases from J, with 10 bases between. The germline gives CDR1 MGHRA, CDR2 YSYEKL. CDR3 size: 15 residues. Written as DNA, the CDR3 is TGCGCCAGCAGCCAAGTCGGGGATAGCTCCTACGAGCAGTACTTC. Translating gives CASSQVGDSSYEQYF.

The chain couples TRBV15 to TRBJ1-5, with D tentatively TRBD1 (6 bases). Germline V lookup: CDR1 LNHNV, CDR2 YYDKDF (reference sequence). This CDR3 has 13 residues. V lost 5 bases to trimming and J lost 7 bases, with 12 bases between them. CDR3 in amino acids: CATSPRGYQPQHF. For the CDR3, the DNA is TGTGCCACCAGCCCCAGGGGATACCAGCCCCAGCATTTT.

This clone was counted between two and nine times. The chain carries TRBV28 and TRBJ2-5, with TRBD1 matching 7 bases. The V segment lost 3 bases and the J segment 3 bases; nucleotides outside the gene matches: 7. This CDR3 is built from 15 residues. Germline V lookup: CDR1 MDHEN, CDR2 SYDVKM. The CDR3 here is CASSFPRGIKETQYF. CDR3 sequence (DNA): TGTGCCAGCAGTTTCCCCAGGGGGATTAAAGAGACCCAGTACTTC.

This rearrangement joins TRBV4-1 to TRBJ2-5; 9 bases fit TRBD1. With V trimmed by 1 base and J by 4 bases, 4 bases remained unmatched. From germline, CDR1 is MGHRA and CDR2 YSYEKL. CDR3 length: 15 residues. This CDR3 is CASSQGTGGIETQYF. DNA of the CDR3: TGCGCCAGCAGCCAAGGTACAGGGGGCATAGAGACCCAGTACTTC.

The chain carries TRBV27 and TRBJ1-6; the match to TRBD1 covers 7 bases. Losses at the gene ends were 6 bases for V and 6 bases for J; bases not matched to a gene: 5. The CDR3 has 14 amino acids. Germline V lookup: CDR1 MNHEY, CDR2 SMNVEV (reference sequence). In DNA form, the CDR3 reads TGTGCCAGCAGAACAGGGGACCTTAATTCACCCCTCCACTTT. This translates into CASRTGDLNSPLHF.

CDR3: CASDRVTGYGYTF. CDR3 DNA: TGTGCCAGTGACAGGGTTACGGGCTATGGCTACACCTTC. This chain joins TRBV19 and TRBJ1-2; 7 bases are shared with TRBD1. Germline loops: CDR1 LNHDA, CDR2 SQIVND (reference sequence). Trimming removed 8 bases from V and 4 bases from J; junction bases left unmatched: 7. CDR3 size: 13 residues.

The V and J genes are TRBV2 and TRBJ1-2; D gene ambiguous. Germline V lookup: CDR1 SNHLY, CDR2 FYNNEI. The CDR3 consists of 13 residues. The ends were cut back, 4 bases at V and 8 bases at J, with 14 bases in the middle. The CDR3 nucleotides are TGTGCCAGCAGTGTGGCTCAAAGAGGGGGCTACACCTTC. As protein: CASSVAQRGGYTF.

This clone has a handful of counts. The chain combines TRBV7-3 with TRBJ2-1, with D possibly being TRBD1 (6 bases). V lost 5 bases and J lost 7, with 12 bases in between. CDR3 length equals 13 residues. Germline lookup yields CDR1 SGHTA and CDR2 FQGTGA. The CDR3 DNA sequence: TGTGCCAGCAGCGATTCAGGGGAGAATGAGCAGTTCTTC. As protein: CASSDSGENEQFF.

The chain links TRBV4-3 to TRBJ1-1, with D tentatively TRBD1 (6 bases). The CDR3 covers 15 residues. The germline V gene has CDR1 LGHNA and CDR2 YSLEER. V was shortened by 0 bases and J by 2 bases, with 10 bases between the two germline ends. CDR3 sequence reads: CASSQDTGINTEAFF. The CDR3 DNA reads TGCGCCAGCAGCCAAGATACAGGGATAAACACTGAAGCTTTCTTT.

The rearrangement joins TRBV27 to TRBJ2-7; 10 bases align to TRBD1. Trimming removed 2 bases from V and 7 bases from J; junction bases left unmatched: 11. Germline CDR1 reads MNHEY; CDR2 reads SMNVEV (reference sequence). This CDR3 spans 16 amino acids. The CDR3, as DNA: TGTGCCAGCAGTTTACTATCAGGGACAGGGGTTAGGGAGCAGTACTTC. It codes for CASSLLSGTGVREQYF.

The chain is built from TRBV7-8 and TRBJ2-7, with 9 nucleotides matching TRBD2. The CDR3 runs 14 residues. CDR1 is SGHVS, CDR2 FQNEAQ, per germline. V lost 2 bases, J lost 3 bases, and 2 bases stayed unmatched. The CDR3 loop reads CASSLNSGSYEQYF. DNA for the CDR3: TGTGCCAGCAGCTTAAATAGCGGGAGCTACGAGCAGTACTTC.

The gene calls are TRBV28 and TRBJ2-5; D is possibly TRBD2 (5 bases). Germline-derived CDR1 and CDR2 are MDHEN and SYDVKM. The CDR3 is 14 amino acids. V was cut by 6 bases and J by 2 bases, with 13 bases left in between. This CDR3 is CASSREQIQETQYF. As DNA, the CDR3 is TGTGCCAGCAGCCGGGAACAGATACAAGAGACCCAGTACTTC. Full variable domain (remainder filled in from reference TRBV28 and TRBJ2-5): DVKVTQSSRYLVKRTGEKVFLECVQDMDHENMFWYRQDPGLGLRLIYFSYDVKMKEKGDIPEGYSVSREKKERFSLILESASTNQTSMYLCASSREQIQETQYFGPGTRLLVL.

The V call is TRBV30, the J call TRBJ1-2; 7 positions agree with TRBD1. The CDR3 consists of 13 residues. V was clipped by 6 bases and J by 3 bases; unmatched bases: 7. Per the germline V gene, CDR1 is GTSNPN and CDR2 is SVGIG (reference sequence). This CDR3 reads CACETGRYYGYTF. CDR3 DNA sequence: TGTGCCTGCGAGACAGGGCGATACTATGGCTACACCTTC.

The J gene is TRBJ1-1, the V gene TRBV2; D may be TRBD1 (6 bases). The CDR3 runs to 15 residues. The V gene's germline CDR1 is SNHLY and CDR2 FYNNEI. Trimming stripped 2 bases from V and 4 bases from J, with 14 bases between. DNA of the CDR3: TGTGCCAGCAGTGAACCGGACAGTTATCGCACTGAAGCTTTCTTT. This gives the protein CASSEPDSYRTEAFF.

V and J are TRBV30 and TRBJ1-1; 7 bases agree with TRBD1. CDR1 is GTSNPN and CDR2 is SVGIG in the germline V gene (reference sequence). The CDR3 length is 15 residues. V shed 1 base, J shed 4 bases, and the junction held 9 bases outside the gene matches. The DNA of the CDR3 is TGTGCCTGGAGTGACGACAGGGTGGATGGCACTGAAGCTTTCTTT. Translation gives CAWSDDRVDGTEAFF. Combining the CDR3 with reference TRBV30 and TRBJ1-1 gives the whole variable domain SQTIHQWPATLVQPVGSPLSLECTVEGTSNPNLYWYRQAAGRGLQLLFYSVGIGQISSEVPQNLSASRPQDRQFILSSKKLLLSDSGFYLCAWSDDRVDGTEAFFGQGTRLTVV.

This sequence joins TRBV28 and TRBJ2-3; a possible D gene is TRBD1 (5 bases). CDR1 and CDR2 from the germline V gene are MDHEN and SYDVKM. The V and J ends lost 3 bases and 5 bases respectively, with 21 bases between them. The CDR3 runs 17 residues. The CDR3 region has the DNA TGTGCCAGCAGTTTTACTTTAGGGGCGATTCTCGAAGATACGCAGTATTTT. It specifies CASSFTLGAILEDTQYF.

The genes are TRBV7-2 and TRBJ1-4; 10 nucleotides align to TRBD1. V shed 5 bases, J shed 8 bases, and the junction held 8 bases outside the gene matches. This CDR3 is built from 15 residues. CDR1 SGHTA and CDR2 FQGNSA come from the germline V gene. In DNA, the CDR3 is TGTGCCAGCAGCGATCGGACAGGGGGGAGGGAAAAACTGTTTTTT. Its protein product is CASSDRTGGREKLFF.

The genes are TRBV4-3 and TRBJ1-1; the match to TRBD1 covers 8 bases. V lost 1 base and J lost 1; bases outside the gene matches: 5. Germline V gives CDR1 LGHNA, CDR2 YSLEER. The CDR3 totals 16 residues. Here the CDR3 reads CASSQVRGTGNTEAFF. The DNA for the CDR3 is TGCGCCAGCAGCCAAGTCCGCGGGACAGGGAACACTGAAGCTTTCTTT.

The chain recombines TRBV25-1 with TRBJ1-4; 11 bases align to TRBD1. This CDR3 has 14 amino acids. Germline V gene data show CDR1 as MGHDK and CDR2 as SYGVNS. The V gene end was trimmed by 8 bases and the J gene end by 7 bases; junction bases not matched to a gene: 6. The CDR3 DNA reads TGTGCCAGCCTAGGGACAGGGGGTTTTGAAAAACTGTTTTTT. It specifies CASLGTGGFEKLFF.

This clone was observed once. The V gene is TRBV28, the J gene TRBJ1-5, with no clear D. The germline CDR1 and CDR2 sequences are MDHEN and SYDVKM. The CDR3 extends over 14 amino acids. V gave up 4 bases and J gave up 7 bases, with 14 bases separating them. The DNA of the CDR3 is TGTGCCAGCAGTTCGGACTGGGAGAGGCAGCCCCAGCATTTT. Translating gives CASSSDWERQPQHF.